This T cell receptor (beta chain) was sequenced during a study of neurological immune-mediated disorders. The study, taken as a whole, reports: The study found no CDR3 amino acid sequences shared by expanded clones across subjects, suggesting private repertoires in all groups. While HTLV-1-associated myelopathy showed the greatest TCR clonal expansion, multiple sclerosis showed the least, falling below healthy controls.

Each TCR transcript was tagged with a 10-nucleotide random UMI during 5'RACE. Using its own MiXCR run on the 5' RACE reads, TCRdb lists one record per CDR3 protein. Among tens of thousands of distinct CDR3 sequences, about 4.9% were seen once, and the ten largest hold about 6.9%. This clonotype was observed a single time. Its antigen is unidentified. This clone may be a read error of a much larger clone one base away. The V and J ends lost 10 bases and 6 bases respectively, with 20 bases between them. Germline lookup yields CDR1 MNHNY and CDR2 SVGAGI (reference sequence). This CDR3 contains 14 residues.

The sample was PBMCs. The sequence came from a man younger than 40 with multiple sclerosis. The chain joins TRBV6-6 to TRBJ2-3; D remains unclear. CDR3 in amino acids: CAINQRQSQDTQYF. In nucleotides, the CDR3 is TGTGCCATCAATCAGAGACAATCCCAGGATACGCAGTATTTT.